Below, 12 T cell receptor beta chains from the same sample are listed, as sequenced in a study of identical twins. In TCRdb, the 5' RACE reads were re-called with MiXCR into one record per CDR3 protein. Among roughly 720,000 distinct CDR3 sequences listed, roughly 18% were seen once. Another study also made use of these data, one on T cells expressing NK-cell markers.

The sample taken for sequencing was PBMCs. These receptors all come from a young woman in good health.

This sequence joins TRBV10-3 and TRBJ2-1, with 9 bases fitting TRBD2. The V gene end was trimmed by 4 bases and the J gene end by 7 bases; junction bases not matched to a gene: 5. This CDR3 region has 14 residues. Germline CDR1 and CDR2: ENHRY and SYGVKD. The CDR3 spells CAISVAGGQNEQFF. CDR3 nucleotides: TGTGCCATCAGTGTGGCGGGGGGGCAGAATGAGCAGTTCTTC.

This clonotype was counted a few times. The V gene is TRBV15, the J gene TRBJ2-7; a weak D match, TRBD1 (6 bases). The germline V gene encodes CDR1 LNHNV and CDR2 YYDKDF (reference sequence). The CDR3 totals 12 residues. Trimming cost V 5 bases and J 2 bases, with 7 bases left between them. The CDR3 sequence: CATSGQTYEQYF. The CDR3 DNA is TGTGCCACCAGCGGACAGACCTACGAGCAGTACTTC.

This clonotype was seen only a few times. This chain connects TRBV5-1 to TRBJ1-2; 12 nucleotides match TRBD1. CDR1 and CDR2 (germline): SGHRS, YFSETQ. V trimming: 0 bases; J trimming: 6 bases; junction bases outside the gene matches: 6. This CDR3 comprises 16 residues. CDR3 sequence reads: CASSLDPGTGGNGYTF. CDR3 bases: TGCGCCAGCAGCTTGGACCCCGGGACAGGGGGCAATGGCTACACCTTC.

This clonotype was found a few times. V usage is TRBV12-3 or TRBV12-4 and J usage is TRBJ1-5; D is undetermined. Trimming took 7 bases from V and 5 from J, leaving 12 bases between them. This CDR3 is built from 13 residues. The CDR3 loop is CASKLGGDQPQHF. The DNA for the CDR3 is TGTGCCAGCAAGTTGGGCGGGGATCAGCCCCAGCATTTT.

This clonotype was counted a few times. V gene TRBV9 combines with J gene TRBJ2-7; D is possibly TRBD1 or TRBD2 (5 bases each). The CDR3 totals 14 residues. V shed 3 bases and J shed 4 bases, with 14 bases lying between them. From germline, CDR1 is SGDLS and CDR2 YYNGEE. DNA of the CDR3: TGTGCCAGCAGCGCCGGGTGGGGGTCTTACGAGCAGTACTTC. It codes for CASSAGWGSYEQYF.

The V call is TRBV24-1, the J call TRBJ1-1; a weak D match, TRBD1 (6 bases). The CDR3 extends over 13 amino acids. Trimming removed 10 bases from V and 5 bases from J, with 16 bases in between. CDR1 and CDR2 from the germline V gene are KGHDR and SFDVKD. The CDR3 spells CATLDRSGTEAFF. The CDR3 DNA sequence: TGTGCCACGCTGGACAGATCGGGTACTGAAGCTTTCTTT.

This clonotype was observed a single time. The rearrangement joins TRBV11-2 to TRBJ2-6; 7 positions match TRBD2. Trimming cost V 11 bases and J 0 bases; bases outside gene matches: 4. The CDR3 loop spans 14 amino acids. Germline values: CDR1 SGHAT, CDR2 FQNNGV. The CDR3 sequence: CAGGVDSGANVLTF. The CDR3 DNA reads TGTGCCGGGGGGGTTGACTCTGGGGCCAACGTCCTGACTTTC.

This clonotype turned up a few times. This chain connects TRBV4-2 to TRBJ2-1, with 12 bases aligning to TRBD2. The junction had 14 bases not matched to a gene; V was cut back by 3 bases and J by 8 bases. The CDR3 runs to 18 residues. CDR1 is LGHNA and CDR2 is YNFKEQ in the germline V gene. The CDR3 reads CASSQGSQASGRDHEQFF. The CDR3 nucleotides are TGTGCCAGCAGCCAGGGATCACAGGCTAGCGGGAGGGATCATGAGCAGTTCTTC.

J is TRBJ2-7 and V is TRBV15, with 8 bases aligning to TRBD1. Germline CDR1 LNHNV, CDR2 YYDKDF (reference sequence). The CDR3 covers 14 residues. The ends lost 0 bases at V and 12 bases at J; junction bases unmatched: 10. The CDR3 nucleotides read TGTGCCACCAGCAGAGATCCAACAGAACAGGGGGTGTACTTC. Encoded protein: CATSRDPTEQGVYF.

The gene calls are TRBV5-1 and TRBJ2-2; no clear D gene. Deletions cut 0 bases from V and 0 bases from J, with 12 bases between. The CDR3 contains 17 residues. Germline V lookup: CDR1 SGHRS, CDR2 YFSETQ. CDR3 in amino acids: CASSLDPERTNTGELFF. CDR3 bases: TGCGCCAGCAGCTTGGATCCCGAGCGTACGAACACCGGGGAGCTGTTTTTT.

This clonotype was seen only a few times. The chain combines TRBV10-3 with TRBJ1-1; no firm D call. The CDR3 consists of 14 residues. Trimming removed 4 bases at V and 1 base at J, with 10 bases between. Germline values: CDR1 ENHRY, CDR2 SYGVKD. The CDR3 loop is CAISVGDRNTEAFF. The CDR3 region has the DNA TGTGCCATCAGTGTCGGGGATCGGAACACTGAAGCTTTCTTT.

This chain links TRBV28 with TRBJ2-2; 10 bases map to TRBD2. With 3 bases clipped from V and 4 bases from J, the junction kept 11 bases outside the gene matches. The CDR3 sequence is 18 residues long. CDR1 and CDR2 (germline): MDHEN, SYDVKM. The CDR3 here is CASSFRLQEREGTGELFF. The CDR3 DNA sequence: TGTGCCAGCAGTTTCAGGTTGCAAGAGCGGGAGGGCACCGGGGAGCTGTTTTTT.